These 23 T cell receptor beta chains share one sample of origin, sequenced in a study of shared clonotypes between healthy human individuals. TCRdb keeps only in-frame clones here, not all; method: immunoSEQ multiplex PCR. The sample shows some 2 million clones, around 95% of them seen only once. Sequenced sample: naive CD4+ T cells sorted from blood. Subset defined: CD45RA+ positively selected. These receptors were taken from a young man in good health.

The rearrangement links TRBV28 to TRBJ1-1; the D is unclear. Germline V gives CDR1 MDHEN, CDR2 SYDVKM. The ends were cut back, 7 bases at V and 6 bases at J, with 9 bases in the middle. There are 11 residues in the CDR3. The CDR3: CASTHRAEAFF. The DNA of the CDR3 is TGTGCCAGCACTCACCGCGCTGAAGCTTTCTTT.

As regards this clone: Different DNA sequences within this sample yield the same CDR3. V and J are TRBV6-5 and TRBJ1-2; 7 positions match TRBD1. The V and J ends lost 4 bases and 2 bases, in that order; junction bases with no gene match: 4. Per germline, CDR1 MNHEY and CDR2 SVGAGI. This CDR3 region has 14 residues. The CDR3 DNA reads TGTGCCAGCAGTTCGACAGGGAGAAACTATGGCTACACCTTC. Its translation: CASSSTGRNYGYTF.

The rearrangement links TRBV7-2 to TRBJ2-3, with TRBD1 matching over 9 bases. Trimming removed 4 bases from V and 3 bases from J; junction bases left unmatched: 11. The CDR3 sequence is 17 residues long. Germline CDR1 SGHTA, CDR2 FQGNSA. Written as DNA, the CDR3 is TGTGCCAGCAGCTCCGAACCCGGGACAGGGTTGACAGATACGCAGTATTTT. Translating gives CASSSEPGTGLTDTQYF.

A note on this clone: One end of the junction does not line up with germline, which may come from a read error. The chain has TRBV6-1 and TRBJ1-1; a weak D match, TRBD1 (6 bases). This CDR3 spans 13 amino acids. Germline CDR1 is MNHNS and CDR2 is SASEGT. Written as DNA, the CDR3 is TGTGCCAACAGTGACAGGAGAACCACTGAAGCTTTCTTT. Protein sequence: CANSDRRTTEAFF.

The chain links TRBV4-3 to TRBJ2-7; 11 bases map to TRBD2. The germline CDR1 and CDR2 sequences are LGHNA and YSLEER. V was clipped by 0 bases and J by 10 bases; unmatched bases: 8. The CDR3 totals 15 residues. The CDR3 spells CASSQDTSGSRSQYF. For the CDR3, the DNA is TGCGCCAGCAGCCAAGATACTAGCGGGAGTAGATCTCAGTACTTC.

This chain links TRBV2 with TRBJ2-7; D may be TRBD1 (6 bases). CDR1 and CDR2 (germline): SNHLY, FYNNEI. Trimming shortened V by 0 bases and J by 3 bases, and 15 bases separated the two germline ends. CDR3 size: 16 residues. The CDR3 loop is CASSEARDRRYYEQYF. Here the CDR3 DNA reads TGTGCCAGCAGTGAAGCCCGCGACAGGCGATACTACGAGCAGTACTTC.

The J gene is TRBJ2-1, the V gene TRBV10-3; D is uncertain. The germline V gene encodes CDR1 ENHRY and CDR2 SYGVKD. The CDR3 has 13 amino acids. With 0 bases removed from V and 8 bases from J, the gap between germline ends came to 8 bases. The CDR3 loop is CAISESVGDEQFF. CDR3 sequence (DNA): TGTGCCATCAGTGAGTCGGTAGGTGATGAGCAGTTCTTC.

V usage is TRBV6-1 and J usage is TRBJ1-5; D remains ambiguous. V lost 1 base to trimming and J lost 3 bases, with 7 bases between them. CDR1 is MNHNS, CDR2 SASEGT, per germline. The length of the CDR3 is 14 residues. The CDR3 coding sequence is TGTGCCAGCAGTGAAGAGACGGTCAATCAGCCCCAGCATTTT. Residues: CASSEETVNQPQHF.

CDR3 sequence reads: CASSIGGVKGNQPQHF. CDR3 DNA: TGTGCCAGTAGTATAGGTGGAGTAAAGGGCAATCAGCCCCAGCATTTT. The chain is built from TRBV19 and TRBJ1-5; D is ambiguous. Trimming removed 1 base at V and 2 bases at J, with 12 bases between. This CDR3 has 16 residues. Germline CDR1 and CDR2: LNHDA and SQIVND (reference sequence).

The chain couples TRBV5-3 to TRBJ1-4; D is ambiguous. TRBV5-3 carries the ORF label, with uncertain function. This CDR3 region has 11 residues. The ends were cut back, 4 bases at V and 8 bases at J, with 6 bases in the middle. The CDR3 protein is CARSGGEKLFF. The CDR3, as DNA: TGTGCCAGAAGCGGAGGAGAAAAACTGTTTTTT.

The chain links TRBV9 to TRBJ2-3; D remains unclear. Germline V gene data show CDR1 as SGDLS and CDR2 as YYNGEE. The germline V and J ends were trimmed by 3 bases and 4 bases, with 21 bases remaining between them. The CDR3 sequence is 17 residues long. The CDR3 bases are TGTGCCAGCAGCGCCCGGCCGGGTTTGTTGAACGCAGATACGCAGTATTTT. Its translation is CASSARPGLLNADTQYF.

J is TRBJ2-3 and V is TRBV27, with 7 bases fitting TRBD2. CDR1 is MNHEY and CDR2 is SMNVEV in the germline V gene (reference sequence). The CDR3 covers 13 residues. The junction had 1 base not matched to a gene; V was cut back by 4 bases and J by 3 bases. This CDR3 is CASSWGGTDTQYF. CDR3 sequence (DNA): TGTGCCAGCAGTTGGGGGGGTACAGATACGCAGTATTTT.

DNA of the CDR3: TGTGCCATCAGCCTAGCGGGAGCCTCTTACACCGGGGAGCTGTTTTTT. Its translation is CAISLAGASYTGELFF. The chain couples TRBV10-3 to TRBJ2-2, with 10 bases identical to TRBD2. Per germline, CDR1 ENHRY and CDR2 SYGVKD. CDR3 length: 16 residues. J was trimmed by 3 bases and V by 6 bases; bases with no gene match: 7.

The chain recombines TRBV9 with TRBJ2-3, with 10 bases fitting TRBD2. This CDR3 spans 18 amino acids. V lost 4 bases and J lost 6; bases outside the gene matches: 17. The germline V gene has CDR1 SGDLS and CDR2 YYNGEE. The CDR3 DNA reads as TGTGCCAGCAGCCCCCCAGGGCGGCTAGCGGGAGCTGGTGATACGCAGTATTTT. Translation gives CASSPPGRLAGAGDTQYF.

J is TRBJ1-4 and V is TRBV28; 9 nucleotides align to TRBD1. V was clipped by 6 bases and J by 7 bases; unmatched bases: 18. The CDR3 contains 18 residues. Germline V gene lookup returns CDR1 MDHEN and CDR2 SYDVKM. CDR3 sequence (DNA): TGTGCCAGCAGCCGCCCACAGGGGGCTGATGATTTGGGTGAAAAACTGTTTTTT. It translates to CASSRPQGADDLGEKLFF.

Note on this clone: The sample holds other DNA sequences that translate to the same CDR3. V usage is TRBV2 and J usage is TRBJ1-4, with no clear D. The CDR3 consists of 10 residues. The germline V and J ends were trimmed by 4 bases and 7 bases, with 1 base remaining between them. CDR1 is SNHLY, CDR2 FYNNEI, per germline. The CDR3 DNA follows: TGTGCCAGCAGTGCTGAAAAACTGTTTTTT. Protein product: CASSAEKLFF. Together with reference TRBV2 and TRBJ1-4, the CDR3 gives the full variable domain: EPEVTQTPSHQVTQMGQEVILRCVPISNHLYFYWYRQILGQKVEFLVSFYNNEISEKSEIFDDQFSVERPDGSNFTLKIRSTKLEDSAMYFCASSAEKLFFGSGTQLSVL.

The chain has TRBV30 and TRBJ2-6; D is possibly TRBD2 (6 bases). Trimming shortened V by 0 bases and J by 0 bases, and 15 bases separated the two germline ends. The CDR3 length is 18 residues. Germline V gene data show CDR1 as GTSNPN and CDR2 as SVGIG (reference sequence). The CDR3 region is CAWSVLGRFSSGANVLTF. The CDR3 nucleotides are TGTGCCTGGAGTGTACTTGGGAGGTTTAGCTCTGGGGCCAACGTCCTGACTTTC.

The J gene is TRBJ2-5, the V gene TRBV5-8, with TRBD1 identical over 9 bases. This CDR3 has 16 amino acids. Germline V gives CDR1 SGHTS, CDR2 YDEGEE. The trim removed 4 bases at V and 5 bases at J, leaving 12 bases unmatched. The CDR3: CASSLNVGQGWETQYF. The CDR3 DNA reads TGTGCCAGCAGCCTAAACGTGGGACAGGGATGGGAGACCCAGTACTTC.

The chain employs TRBV6-1 and TRBJ1-5, with unresolved D. V gave up 4 bases and J gave up 0 bases, with 7 bases separating them. The CDR3 contains 14 residues. The germline gives CDR1 MNHNS, CDR2 SASEGT. CDR3 nucleotide sequence: TGTGCCAGCAGTGCAACATATAGCAATCAGCCCCAGCATTTT. Amino acids: CASSATYSNQPQHF.

The chain combines TRBV7-2 with TRBJ2-4, with a possible D match to TRBD1 (6 bases). V lost 3 bases and J lost 3, with 18 bases in between. Germline values: CDR1 SGHTA, CDR2 FQGNSA. The CDR3 has 17 amino acids. The CDR3 region is CASSFWAQGPDKNIQYF. CDR3 sequence (DNA): TGTGCCAGCAGCTTTTGGGCCCAGGGGCCCGACAAAAACATTCAGTACTTC.

V and J are TRBV7-9 and TRBJ1-1; maybe TRBD1 (6 bases). The CDR3 length is 14 residues. Germline V gene sequence: CDR1 SEHNR, CDR2 FQNEAQ (reference sequence). The V end was cut by 1 base, the J end by 5 bases, with 11 bases between. The CDR3 is CASSLVGASTEAFF. Written as DNA, the CDR3 is TGTGCCAGCAGCTTAGTGGGGGCCAGTACTGAAGCTTTCTTT.

The rearrangement uses TRBV9 and TRBJ2-4; 7 bases are shared with TRBD1. V was clipped by 0 bases and J by 4 bases; unmatched bases: 1. The CDR3 covers 14 residues. Germline V gene lookup returns CDR1 SGDLS and CDR2 YYNGEE. Here the CDR3 reads CASSVGDRKNIQYF. CDR3 DNA sequence: TGTGCCAGCAGCGTAGGGGACAGAAAAAACATTCAGTACTTC.

On this clone: Additional DNA sequences in this sample encode the identical CDR3. The rearrangement joins TRBV6-5 to TRBJ1-4, with 7 nucleotides matching TRBD1. CDR3 length: 15 residues. V was clipped by 0 bases and J by 8 bases; unmatched bases: 6. Germline values: CDR1 MNHEY, CDR2 SVGAGI. For the CDR3, the DNA is TGTGCCAGCAGTTACTCAGGGGGCGGCGGAGAAAAACTGTTTTTT. The encoded protein is CASSYSGGGGEKLFF.